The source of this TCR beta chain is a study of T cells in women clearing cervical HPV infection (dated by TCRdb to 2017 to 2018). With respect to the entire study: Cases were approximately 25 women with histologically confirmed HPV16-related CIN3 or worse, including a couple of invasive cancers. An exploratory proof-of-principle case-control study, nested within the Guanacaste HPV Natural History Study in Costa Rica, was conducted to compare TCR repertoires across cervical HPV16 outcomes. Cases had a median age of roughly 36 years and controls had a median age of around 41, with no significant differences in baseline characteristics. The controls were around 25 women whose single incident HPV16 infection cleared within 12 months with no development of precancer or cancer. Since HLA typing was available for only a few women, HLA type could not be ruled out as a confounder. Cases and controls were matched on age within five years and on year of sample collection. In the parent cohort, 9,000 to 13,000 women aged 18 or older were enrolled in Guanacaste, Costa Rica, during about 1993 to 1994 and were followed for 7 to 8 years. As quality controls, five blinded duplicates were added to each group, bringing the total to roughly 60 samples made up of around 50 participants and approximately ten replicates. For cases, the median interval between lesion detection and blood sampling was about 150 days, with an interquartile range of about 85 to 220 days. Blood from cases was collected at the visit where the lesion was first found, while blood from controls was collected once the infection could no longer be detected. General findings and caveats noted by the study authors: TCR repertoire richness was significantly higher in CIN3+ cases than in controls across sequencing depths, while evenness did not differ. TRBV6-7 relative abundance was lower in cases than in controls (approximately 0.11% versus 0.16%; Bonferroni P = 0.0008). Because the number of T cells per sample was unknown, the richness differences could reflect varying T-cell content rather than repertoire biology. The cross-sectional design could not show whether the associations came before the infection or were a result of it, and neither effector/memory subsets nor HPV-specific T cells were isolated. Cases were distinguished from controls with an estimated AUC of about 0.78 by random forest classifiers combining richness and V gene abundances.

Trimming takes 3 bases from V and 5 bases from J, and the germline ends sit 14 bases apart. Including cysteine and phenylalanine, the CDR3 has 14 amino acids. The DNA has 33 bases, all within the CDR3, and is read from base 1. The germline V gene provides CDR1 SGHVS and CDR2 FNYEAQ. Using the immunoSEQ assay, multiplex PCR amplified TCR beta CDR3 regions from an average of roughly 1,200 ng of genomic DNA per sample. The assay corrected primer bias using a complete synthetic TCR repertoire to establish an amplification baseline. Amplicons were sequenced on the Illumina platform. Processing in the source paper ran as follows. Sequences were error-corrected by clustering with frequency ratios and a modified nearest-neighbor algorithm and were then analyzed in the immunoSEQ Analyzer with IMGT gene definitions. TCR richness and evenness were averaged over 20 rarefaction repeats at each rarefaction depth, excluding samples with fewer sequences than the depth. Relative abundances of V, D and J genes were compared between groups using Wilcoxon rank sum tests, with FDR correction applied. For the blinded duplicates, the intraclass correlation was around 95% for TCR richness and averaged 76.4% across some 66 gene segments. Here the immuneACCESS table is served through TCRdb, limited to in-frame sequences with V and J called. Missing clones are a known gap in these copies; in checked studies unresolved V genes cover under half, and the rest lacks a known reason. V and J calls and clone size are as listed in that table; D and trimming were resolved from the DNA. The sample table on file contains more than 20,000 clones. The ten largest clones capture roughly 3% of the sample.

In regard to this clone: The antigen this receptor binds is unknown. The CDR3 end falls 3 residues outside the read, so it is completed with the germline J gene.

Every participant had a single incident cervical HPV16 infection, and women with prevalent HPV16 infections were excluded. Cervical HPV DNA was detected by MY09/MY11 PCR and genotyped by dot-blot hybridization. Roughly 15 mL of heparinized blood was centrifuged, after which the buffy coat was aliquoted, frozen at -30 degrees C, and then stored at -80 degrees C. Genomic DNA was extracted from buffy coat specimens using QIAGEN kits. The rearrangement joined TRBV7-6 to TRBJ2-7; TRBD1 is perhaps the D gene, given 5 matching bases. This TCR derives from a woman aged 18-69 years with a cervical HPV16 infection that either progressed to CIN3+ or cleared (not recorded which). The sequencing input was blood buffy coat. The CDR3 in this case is CASSLIGAFDEQYF. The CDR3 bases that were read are TGTGCCAGCAGCTTGATAGGGGCGTTCGACGAG. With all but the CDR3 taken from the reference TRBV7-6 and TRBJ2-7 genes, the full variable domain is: GAGVSQSPRYKVTKRGQDVALRCDPISGHVSLYWYRQALGQGPEFLTYFNYEAQQDKSGLPNDRFSAERPEGSISTLTIQRTEQRDSAMYRCASSLIGAFDEQYFGPGTRLTVT.